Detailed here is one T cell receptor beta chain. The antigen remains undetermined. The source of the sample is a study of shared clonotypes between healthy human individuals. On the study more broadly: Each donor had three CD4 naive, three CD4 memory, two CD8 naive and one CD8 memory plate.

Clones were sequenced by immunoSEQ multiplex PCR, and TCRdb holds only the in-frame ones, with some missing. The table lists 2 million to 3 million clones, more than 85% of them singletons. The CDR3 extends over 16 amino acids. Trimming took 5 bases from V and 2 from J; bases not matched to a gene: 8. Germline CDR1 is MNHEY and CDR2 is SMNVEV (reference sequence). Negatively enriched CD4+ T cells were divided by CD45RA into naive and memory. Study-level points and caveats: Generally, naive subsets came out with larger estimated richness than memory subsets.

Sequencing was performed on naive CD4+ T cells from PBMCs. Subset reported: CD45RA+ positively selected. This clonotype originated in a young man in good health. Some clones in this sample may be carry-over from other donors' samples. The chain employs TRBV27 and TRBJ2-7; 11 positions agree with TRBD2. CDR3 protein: CASSPLAGGRAYEQYF. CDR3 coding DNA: TGTGCCAGCAGTCCCTTAGCGGGAGGGAGGGCCTACGAGCAGTACTTC.